This T cell receptor (beta chain) was documented in a study of identical twins (dated by TCRdb to the mid-2010s). Background for the entire study: TCR alpha and beta repertoires from monozygotic twins, unrelated adults of various ages and cord blood were deep-sequenced to test whether fetal clonotypes persist. Replicate twin experiments were performed at different times using different library preparation protocols to rule out contamination. The study at large found these results: Compared with coincidental sharing between unrelated individuals, out-of-frame TCR alpha sequences shared between twins had an excess of sequences with low generation probability. The excess sharing between twins in beta out-of-frame sequences was weaker because fewer shared sequences reduced the signal-to-noise ratio. Recombination models systematically underestimated out-of-frame TCR alpha sharing in monozygotic twins but agreed with sharing between unrelated individuals. Invariant T cells such as MAIT and iNKT could partly confound zero-insertion analyses, although diverse VJ usage argued against such confounding for most clonotypes. Conclusions relied on cross-sectional statistical analysis, since the same donors could not be followed over many years. Abundant cord blood beta clonotypes had fewer insertions, young adult naive repertoires showed a similar but weaker trend, and memory repertoires showed no such trend.

This clonotype turned up a few times. Its antigen remains unidentified. No much larger clone exists at a distance of one base, and base qualities are not known. V trim: 4 bases; J trim: 8 bases; unmatched bases: 2. The CDR3 sequence holds 13 residues, the cysteine and phenylalanine included. CDR3 DNA is the only sequence kept; it has 39 bases, read in frame from the first base. To prepare the library, 5' RACE was applied. Instrument on record: Illumina HiSeq 2000. A universal primer binding site was added through template switching, and the final cDNA carried a unique molecular identifier so that TCR cDNA molecules could be counted accurately. Specific primers in the conserved constant-segment region were used to synthesize first-strand cDNA for TCR alpha and beta chains. Each cDNA library was double barcoded, with a SMART-Mk sample barcode plus Illumina barcodes, to control for contamination. TruSeq adapter sequences along with Illumina sample barcodes were introduced in two successive PCR steps. The TCR alpha and beta cDNA libraries were sequenced on the Illumina HiSeq platform using custom primers. Processing in the source paper ran as follows. MiGEC was used to process raw reads and extract unique molecular identifiers, and MiXCR was used to find CDR3 positions. For each individual, recombination models were inferred using an EM algorithm with the repgenHMM and IGoR tools. Shared clonotypes were analyzed with the tcR package in R, and sharing was normalized by the product of cloneset sizes. To study raw recombination without the effects of thymic and clonal selection, out-of-frame nonproductive sequences were analyzed. The raw public reads went through TCRdb reprocessing: fastp at Q25, MiXCR clone calling, in-frame beta chains kept. Rows with a matching CDR3 protein are joined into one entry that keeps the most common DNA and genes. Here the V and J calls rest on TCRdb's processing, not on the authors' analysis. Recorded for this sample are 520,000 or so distinct CDR3 sequences; less than 25% of them occurred a single time. The ten largest clones take up roughly 0.9% of the sample.

Every donor was a healthy Caucasian. The twin cohort consisted of three pairs of female monozygotic twins, all aged roughly 18 to 30 years. Positive isolation kits from Invitrogen were used to isolate CD4+ and CD8+ T cell populations. These sequences were also reported in another study, on T cells expressing NK-cell markers. The second study's authors report: In sorted CD3+CD56+NKG2C+, CD3+CD56+NKG2C- and CD3+CD56-NKG2C+ T-cell subsets from several donors, TCR beta-chain repertoires were profiled. Of the eight sequenced donors, seven were found to be HCMV-seropositive and one was found to be HCMV-seronegative. To restrict sorting to alphabetaTCR-expressing T cells, an anti-gammadeltaTCR antibody was added in several experiments. In over 5 donors, the dominant CD3+CD56+NKG2C+ clonotypes were among the top 10 CD8+ clonotypes and accounted for about 1.0-7.5% of CD8+ T cells. Those dominant clonotypes were again the most abundant among CD3+CD56-NKG2C+ cells in a few donors, at roughly 25-60.1%. Whether the expanded NKG2C-expressing T cell clones were specific for HCMV antigens remained unclear. Randomly selected healthy volunteers, three men and five women, were used as the eight sequenced donors. HCMV serostatus was determined by detecting HCMV-specific IgG in serum with a commercial ELISA kit. MIGEC handled demultiplexing of the reads and grouping by UMI, while MiTCR was used to assemble and quantify clonotypes. Only TCR cDNA sequences supported by at least two reads were kept to exclude erroneous sequences. The tcR package was used for downstream repertoire analysis, and clonotypes were matched across fractions by CDR3 nucleotide sequence plus V segment. Antigen specificity was annotated against VDJdb with VDJmatch, allowing one amino acid substitution in CDR3.

Sequencing was carried out using CD4+ T cells sorted from blood. The V and J genes are TRBV12-3 or TRBV12-4 and TRBJ1-3; the junction holds 10 bases that match TRBD1. The TCR originated in a woman under 30 in good health. The DNA is TGTGCCAGCAGTTGGGACAGGGGAGACACCATATATTTT. The resulting protein is CASSWDRGDTIYF.